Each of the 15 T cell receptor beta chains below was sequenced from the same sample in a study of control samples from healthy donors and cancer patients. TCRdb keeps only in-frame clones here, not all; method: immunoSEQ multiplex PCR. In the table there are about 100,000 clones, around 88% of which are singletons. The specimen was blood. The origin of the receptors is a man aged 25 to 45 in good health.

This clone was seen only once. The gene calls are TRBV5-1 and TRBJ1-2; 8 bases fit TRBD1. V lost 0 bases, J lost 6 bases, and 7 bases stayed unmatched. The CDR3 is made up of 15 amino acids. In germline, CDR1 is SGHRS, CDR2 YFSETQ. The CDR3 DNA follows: TGCGCCAGCAGCTTGGAAGGACAGGGAGGCGATGGCTACACCTTC. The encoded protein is CASSLEGQGGDGYTF.

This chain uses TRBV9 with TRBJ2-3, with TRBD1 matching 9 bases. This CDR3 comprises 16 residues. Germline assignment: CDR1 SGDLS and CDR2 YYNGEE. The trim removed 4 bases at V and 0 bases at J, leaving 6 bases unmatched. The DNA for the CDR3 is TGTGCCAGCAGCCCACGCGGGACAGGGAGCACAGATACGCAGTATTTT. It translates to CASSPRGTGSTDTQYF.

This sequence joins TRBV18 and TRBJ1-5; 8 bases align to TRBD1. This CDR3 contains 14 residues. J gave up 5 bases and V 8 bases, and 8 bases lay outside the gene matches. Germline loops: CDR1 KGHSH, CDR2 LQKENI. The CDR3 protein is CASAGQVVDQPQHF. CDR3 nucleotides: TGTGCCAGCGCGGGACAGGTGGTGGATCAGCCCCAGCATTTT.

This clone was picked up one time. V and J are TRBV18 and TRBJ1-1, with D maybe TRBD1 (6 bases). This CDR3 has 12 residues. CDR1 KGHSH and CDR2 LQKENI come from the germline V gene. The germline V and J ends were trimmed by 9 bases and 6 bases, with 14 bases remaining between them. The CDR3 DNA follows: TGTGCCAGTTCGAAGGGGGAGTCTGAAGCTTTCTTT. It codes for CASSKGESEAFF. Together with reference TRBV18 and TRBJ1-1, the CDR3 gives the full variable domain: NAGVMQNPRHLVRRRGQEARLRCSPMKGHSHVYWYRQLPEEGLKFMVYLQKENIIDESGMPKERFSAEFPKEGPSILRIQQVVRGDSAAYFCASSKGESEAFFGQGTRLTVV.

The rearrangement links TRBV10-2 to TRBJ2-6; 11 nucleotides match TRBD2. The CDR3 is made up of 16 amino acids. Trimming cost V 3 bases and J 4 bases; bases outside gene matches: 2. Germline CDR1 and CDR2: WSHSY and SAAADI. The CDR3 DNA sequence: TGCGCCAGCAGTGAACTAGCGGGGGCCGGGGCCAACGTCCTGACTTTC. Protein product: CASSELAGAGANVLTF.

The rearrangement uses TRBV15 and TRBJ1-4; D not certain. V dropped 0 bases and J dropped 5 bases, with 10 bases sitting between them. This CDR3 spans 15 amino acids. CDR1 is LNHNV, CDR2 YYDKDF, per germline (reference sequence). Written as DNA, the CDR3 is TGTGCCACCAGCAGAGATCGGGCAGGAAATGAAAAACTGTTTTTT. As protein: CATSRDRAGNEKLFF.

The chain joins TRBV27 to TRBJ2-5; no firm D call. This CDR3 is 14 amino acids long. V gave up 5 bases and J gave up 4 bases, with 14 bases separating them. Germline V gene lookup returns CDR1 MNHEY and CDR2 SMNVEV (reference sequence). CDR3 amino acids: CASSPYYSRETQYF. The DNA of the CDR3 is TGTGCCAGCAGTCCTTACTACAGTAGAGAGACCCAGTACTTC.

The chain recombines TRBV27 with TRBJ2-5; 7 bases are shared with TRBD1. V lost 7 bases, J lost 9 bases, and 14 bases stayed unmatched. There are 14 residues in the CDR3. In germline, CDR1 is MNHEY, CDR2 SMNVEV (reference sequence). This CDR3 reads CASTSGGTLGAQYF. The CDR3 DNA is TGTGCCAGCACCTCAGGGGGAACCCTGGGGGCCCAGTACTTC.

This chain's CDR3 is CASSLRGDEQFF. CDR3 coding DNA: TGTGCCAGCAGTTTAAGGGGGGATGAGCAGTTCTTC. The V gene is TRBV27, the J gene TRBJ2-1, with D perhaps given as TRBD1 or TRBD2 (6 bases each). V gave up 2 bases and J gave up 8 bases, with 7 bases separating them. Germline V gene sequence: CDR1 MNHEY, CDR2 SMNVEV (reference sequence). The CDR3 has 12 residues.

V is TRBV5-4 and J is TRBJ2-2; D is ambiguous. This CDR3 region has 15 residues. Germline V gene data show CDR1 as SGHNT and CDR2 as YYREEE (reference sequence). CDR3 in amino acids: CAIQAGGANTGELFF. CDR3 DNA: TGTGCGATCCAAGCCGGCGGAGCGAACACCGGGGAGCTGTTTTTT.

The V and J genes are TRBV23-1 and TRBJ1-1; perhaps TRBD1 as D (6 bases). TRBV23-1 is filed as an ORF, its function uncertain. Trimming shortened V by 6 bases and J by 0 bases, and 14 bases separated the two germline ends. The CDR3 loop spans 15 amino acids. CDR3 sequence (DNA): TGCGCCAGCAGACCTAAACAGGGAGTGAACACTGAAGCTTTCTTT. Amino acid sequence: CASRPKQGVNTEAFF.

This CDR3 is CASSPQGLSRETQYF. The CDR3 DNA follows: TGTGCCAGCTCACCACAGGGGCTGTCGCGGGAGACCCAGTACTTC. The rearrangement joins TRBV18 to TRBJ2-5, with a weak D call TRBD1 (5 bases). Germline assignment: CDR1 KGHSH and CDR2 LQKENI. The CDR3 runs to 15 residues. The ends were cut back, 1 base at V and 5 bases at J, with 14 bases in the middle.

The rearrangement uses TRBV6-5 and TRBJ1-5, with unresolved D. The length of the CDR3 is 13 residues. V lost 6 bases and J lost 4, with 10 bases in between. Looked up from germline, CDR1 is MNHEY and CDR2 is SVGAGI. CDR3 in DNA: TGTGCCAGCAGACCCGACCGAAATCAGCCCCAGCATTTT. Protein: CASRPDRNQPQHF.

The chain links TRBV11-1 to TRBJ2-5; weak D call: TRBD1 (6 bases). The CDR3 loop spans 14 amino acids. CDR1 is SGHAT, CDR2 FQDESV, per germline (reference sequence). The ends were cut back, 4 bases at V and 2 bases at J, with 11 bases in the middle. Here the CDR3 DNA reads TGTGCCAGCAGCTCGGGACAACGACAAGAGACCCAGTACTTC. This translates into CASSSGQRQETQYF.

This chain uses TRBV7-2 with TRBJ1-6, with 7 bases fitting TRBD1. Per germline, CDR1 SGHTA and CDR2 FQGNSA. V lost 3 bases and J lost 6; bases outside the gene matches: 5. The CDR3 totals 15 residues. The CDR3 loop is CASSFGTAVNSPLHF. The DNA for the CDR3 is TGTGCCAGCAGCTTTGGGACAGCTGTTAATTCACCCCTCCACTTT.